This record concerns one T cell receptor beta chain sequence. The run depth of the assay was deep. The data were produced by immunoSEQ multiplex PCR, yet TCRdb's version contains in-frame clones alone and is incomplete. The repertoire holds hundreds of thousands of clones, with 95% to 97% as singletons. Germline V gives CDR1 MNHEY, CDR2 SMNVEV (reference sequence). The ends lost 2 bases at V and 5 bases at J; junction bases unmatched: 12. The CDR3 extends over 16 amino acids. The source of the sample is a study of shared clonotypes between healthy human individuals. The naive CD8 population came from CD45RO-negative cells selected for CCR7, without terminally differentiated effector memory CD45RA+ cells. Free of recent acute infections or vaccinations, the donors were healthy HIV-negative adults.

The rearrangement links TRBV27 to TRBJ2-7, with 7 positions matching TRBD1. What was sequenced was naive CD8+ T cells sorted from blood. The receptor's source is a woman aged 25 to 45 in good health. CDR3 nucleotide sequence: TGTGCCAGCAGTTTACAGGGGGTTTTGGGGCGGGACGAGCAGTACTTC. It specifies CASSLQGVLGRDEQYF.